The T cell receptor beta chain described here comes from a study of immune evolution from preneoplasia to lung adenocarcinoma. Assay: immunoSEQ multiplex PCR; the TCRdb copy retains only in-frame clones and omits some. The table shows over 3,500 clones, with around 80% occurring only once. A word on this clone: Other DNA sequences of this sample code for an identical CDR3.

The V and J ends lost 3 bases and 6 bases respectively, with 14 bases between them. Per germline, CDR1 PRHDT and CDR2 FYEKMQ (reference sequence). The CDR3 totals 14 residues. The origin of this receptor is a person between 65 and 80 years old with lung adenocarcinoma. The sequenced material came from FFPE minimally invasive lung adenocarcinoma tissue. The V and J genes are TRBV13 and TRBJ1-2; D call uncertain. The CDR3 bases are TGTGCCAGCAGCTTCCTCCTAGGGAACGATGGCTACACCTTC. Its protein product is CASSFLLGNDGYTF.